The T cell receptor (beta chain) under discussion was sequenced for a study of cytotoxic CD8 clonotypes in ibrutinib-treated CLL. Overall study context: Patients: some eleven relapsed/refractory, approximately 15 treatment-naive, around 17 IGHV unmutated.

Findings and limits, study-wide: Relative to age-matched healthy donors, clonality at baseline was higher, and it tracked circulating CD8+ T-cell counts. Clonality increased at ibrutinib response and stayed stable in sustained remission. At progression, however, it fell back toward baseline.

About this clone: Its antigen is not identified.

The repertoire was sequenced with immunoSEQ multiplex PCR; TCRdb's copy has only in-frame clones and lacks some. The table has about 160,000 clones, under 85% seen once. The TCR originated in a human donor with chronic lymphocytic leukemia. The source was PBMCs, collected after 24 months of ibrutinib treatment.

DNA for the CDR3: TGTGCCAGCAGCTTGGCTTTGGACAGCATCACAGATACGCAGTATTTT. Translation gives CASSLALDSITDTQYF. The V and J genes are TRBV5-6 and TRBJ2-3; TRBD1 is a possible D gene (6 bases). CDR3 length: 16 residues. Germline V lookup: CDR1 SGHDT, CDR2 YYEEEE. The V gene lost 0 bases and the J gene lost 2 bases, with 13 bases spanning the gap.